This TCR beta chain was captured in a study of tumor-infiltrating lymphocytes in primary liver carcinoma. Unsorted bulk tissue, about 18-32 mg of it, served as the source for co-extraction of RNA and DNA. With respect to this clonotype: Germline is not matched at one junction end, which may reflect a read error.

From 500 ng total RNA, TCR beta cDNA was generated with a primer in the constant region. Sequencing libraries for TCR beta derived from three nested multiplex PCR rounds that used slightly modified ARM-PCR. Rounds one and two of PCR, each of roughly 10 cycles, were primed with TRBV1-TRBV30 forward primers and a C-beta reverse primer. One entry per CDR3 protein results from TCRdb running MiXCR on the multiplex PCR reads. The sample records about 97,000 distinct CDR3 sequences, around 66% being singletons. CDR3 size: 14 residues. V usage is TRBV12-3 or TRBV12-4 and J usage is TRBJ2-7; the D is unclear. The sequence came from an older woman with primary liver carcinoma and hepatitis B virus infection. The source material was liver tumor tissue from sampling region 2. Sample subset: tumor region T2, inferior pole. The CDR3: CVSIIDAGSYEQYF. The CDR3 DNA sequence: TGTGTCAGCATCATCGACGCCGGCTCCTACGAGCAGTACTTC.